This passage covers 9 T cell receptor beta chains from one sample sequenced in a study of a mutant IDH1 vaccine in newly diagnosed glioma. The protocol was immunoSEQ multiplex PCR, while the TCRdb copy is restricted to in-frame clones and leaves out a portion. The sample shows around 56,000 clones, roughly 77% of them seen only once. Antigen specificity for these receptors is unknown. Time point given: week 23, last vaccination. A single vaccine dose contained 300 ug of mutant IDH1 20-mer peptide, and topical imiquimod was used with it. This specimen consisted of PBMCs, obtained from a glioma patient whose treatment included an IDH1 peptide vaccine. These receptors were obtained from a middle-aged woman with glioma. Some clones in this sample may be carry-over from other donors' samples.

J is TRBJ1-1 and V is TRBV29-1, with 11 bases matching TRBD1. V shed 8 bases and J 3 bases; nucleotides not matched to a gene: 11. CDR3 length: 15 residues. The germline gives CDR1 SQVTM, CDR2 ANQGSEA. CDR3 DNA sequence: TGCAGCTCCACGGACAGGGGGCGTGGAGACACTGAAGCTTTCTTT. As protein: CSSTDRGRGDTEAFF.

The chain combines TRBV6-5 with TRBJ1-3; D possibly corresponds to TRBD1 (5 bases). V lost 0 bases to trimming and J lost 2 bases, with 5 bases between them. Germline V CDR1 and CDR2: MNHEY, SVGAGI. This CDR3 is 14 amino acids long. The CDR3 protein is CASSYSGAGNTIYF. In DNA, the CDR3 is TGTGCCAGCAGTTACTCAGGGGCTGGAAACACCATATATTTT.

V is TRBV2 and J is TRBJ2-7, with D tentatively TRBD1 (5 bases). Between the trimmed V and J ends, which lost 7 bases and 5 bases, there was a span of 12 bases. Germline values: CDR1 SNHLY, CDR2 FYNNEI. CDR3 length: 12 residues. CDR3 amino acids: CASTYRGDEQYF. CDR3 in DNA: TGTGCCAGCACCTATAGGGGCGACGAGCAGTACTTC.

The chain couples TRBV25-1 to TRBJ2-1; D is ambiguous. CDR3 size: 15 residues. CDR1 is MGHDK, CDR2 SYGVNS, per germline. Trimming cost V 6 bases and J 0 bases, with 12 bases left between them. DNA of the CDR3: TGTGCCAGCAGCCTCGGTATAAGCTCCTACAATGAGCAGTTCTTC. This gives the protein CASSLGISSYNEQFF. The whole variable domain, remainder taken from reference TRBV25-1 and TRBJ2-1, is EADIYQTPRYLVIGTGKKITLECSQTMGHDKMYWYQQDPGMELHLIHYSYGVNSTEKGDLSSESTVSRIRTEHFPLTLESARPSHTSQYLCASSLGISSYNEQFFGPGTRLTVL.

CDR3 sequence reads: CASSFSRRNTGELFF. The DNA of the CDR3 is TGTGCCAGCAGCTTTAGTAGACGGAACACCGGGGAGCTGTTTTTT. The V call is TRBV7-2, the J call TRBJ2-2; no definite D call. Per the germline V gene, CDR1 is SGHTA and CDR2 is FQGNSA. The CDR3 spans 15 residues. Trimming stripped 3 bases from V and 1 base from J, with 9 bases between. The full variable domain, with the rest looked up from reference TRBV7-2 and TRBJ2-2, is GAGVSQSPSNKVTEKGKDVELRCDPISGHTALYWYRQSLGQGLEFLIYFQGNSAPDKSGLPSDRFSAERTGGSVSTLTIQRTQQEDSAVYLCASSFSRRNTGELFFGEGSRLTVL.

The chain employs TRBV5-1 and TRBJ1-6, with D possibly being TRBD1 (5 bases). Per germline, CDR1 SGHRS and CDR2 YFSETQ. The length of the CDR3 is 13 residues. Trimming shortened V by 0 bases and J by 13 bases, and 11 bases separated the two germline ends. This CDR3 reads CASSLGAGDPLHF. DNA of the CDR3: TGCGCCAGCAGCTTGGGGGCGGGGGACCCCCTCCACTTT. Full variable domain (remainder filled in from reference TRBV5-1 and TRBJ1-6): KAGVTQTPRYLIKTRGQQVTLSCSPISGHRSVSWYQQTPGQGLQFLFEYFSETQRNKGNFPGRFSGRQFSNSRSEMNVSTLELGDSALYLCASSLGAGDPLHFGNGTRLTVT.

This clone was counted a few times. The chain links TRBV7-6 to TRBJ2-7; the D gene could be TRBD1 or TRBD2 (5 bases each). CDR3 length: 15 amino acids. V lost 2 bases to trimming and J lost 6 bases, with 17 bases between them. Looked up from germline, CDR1 is SGHVS and CDR2 is FNYEAQ. CDR3 DNA: TGTGCCAGCAGCTTAAGACACCTGGGGGTCCGCGAGCAGTACTTC. This translates into CASSLRHLGVREQYF.

The rearrangement uses TRBV6-1 and TRBJ2-7; D is uncertain. The CDR3 sequence is 16 residues long. Per the germline V gene, CDR1 is MNHNS and CDR2 is SASEGT. The V end was cut by 7 bases, the J end by 1 base, with 20 bases between. The CDR3 DNA reads as TGTGCCAGCACCGAAGCAGAAAGCTTTCTATCCTACGAGCAGTACTTC. Translation gives CASTEAESFLSYEQYF.

The V gene is TRBV5-4, the J gene TRBJ1-4; 7 bases fit TRBD1. Germline V gene data show CDR1 as SGHNT and CDR2 as YYREEE (reference sequence). Unmatched junction bases numbered 5, after V lost 1 base and J lost 5 bases. The CDR3 spans 15 residues. Here the CDR3 reads CASSLIGGLNEKLFF. In nucleotides, the CDR3 is TGTGCCAGCAGCTTGATAGGGGGCCTGAATGAAAAACTGTTTTTT. The whole variable domain, filled in from reference TRBV5-4 and TRBJ1-4, reads ETGVTQSPTHLIKTRGQQVTLRCSSQSGHNTVSWYQQALGQGPQFIFQYYREEENGRGNFPPRFSGLQFPNYSSELNVNALELDDSALYLCASSLIGGLNEKLFFGSGTQLSVL.